This TCR beta chain was identified in a study of blood T cell repertoires in COVID-19 (dated by TCRdb to 2018 to 2020). Notes on the research overall: For ImmuneRACE Cohort 3, a participant was defined as recovered based on two consecutive negative NP/OP PCR tests, clearance by a healthcare professional, or resolution of symptoms. The collaborator samples originated in the United States, Italy and Spain and spanned the acute and convalescent phases of COVID-19. The material from the prospective study consisted of cDNA or gDNA derived from T cells, B-cell-depleted T cells, or PBMCs. Deeply sampled blood TCRbeta repertoires from subjects exposed to, actively infected with, or recovered from COVID-19 were included in the dataset. A freely available public database, intended as a resource for researchers studying the immune response to SARS-CoV-2, is where the repertoires were released. Samples came from the ongoing ImmuneRACE study (first 160 participants) plus 1,254 subjects from 6 global collaborators. The sample metadata nearly always contained a de-identified subject ID, COVID-19 status, age in years and sex. Where HLA class I and class II types were available, the types were taken from metadata supplied by the sample provider, not from assay-based typing.

CDR3 length: 14 amino acids, cysteine to phenylalanine. The entry retains the CDR3 DNA only, 42 bases that are in frame from base 1. V is clipped by 6 bases and J by 7 bases, and the sequence between their germline boundaries is 15 bases long. CDR1 and CDR2 (MNHEY, SVGEGT) derive from the germline V gene. The immunoSEQ Assay, a bias-controlled multiplex PCR, was used to amplify TCRbeta CDR3 regions from genomic DNA. The original methods were these. The number of nucleated cells in each sample was estimated by amplification of reference gene primers within the assay. Sequence reads were collapsed and filtered to measure the absolute abundance of every unique TCRbeta CDR3 rearrangement. For each sample, productive Simpson clonality was calculated as the square root of Simpson's diversity index over productive rearrangements. TCRdb holds this immuneACCESS table with in-frame rearrangements only. Some clones are missing; in checked studies, unresolved V genes explain under half, and the rest has no known cause. V and J calls and clone size follow that table, whereas D and trimming were derived from the DNA. Across this sample there are a few hundred thousand clones, with around 87% seen only once. Roughly 7.1% of the sample comes from the top ten.

Regarding this clone: Its antigen specificity is not known. Base-call qualities are not available, and no considerably larger clone is one nucleotide away.

Summary of the overall study and its limitations: How much clinical and demographic metadata was included differed by source and by participant, and the metadata was provided uncurated.

Enrolling through a virtual design, the prospective study's participants ranged in age from roughly 18 to 89 years and lived across some 23 United States geographic areas. In the prospective study, cohorts were assigned on the basis of participant-reported clinical history obtained from a screening survey and a study questionnaire. Mobile phlebotomists in the prospective study collected whole blood, serum and a nasopharyngeal or oropharyngeal swab from every participant. Prospective study participants could optionally give additional blood draws and questionnaires over an approximately two-month period. Before DNA extraction, blood samples from the prospective study were shipped at room temperature or frozen.

Here the chain combines TRBV6-2 or TRBV6-3 and TRBJ1-4; there is no confident call for the D gene. Sequencing was carried out using PBMCs or T cells enriched from blood (not recorded which). The source is a young man in a cohort exposed to, infected with or recovered from COVID-19 (not recorded which). For the CDR3, the sequence is CASSMTKAGEKLFF. The DNA is as follows: TGTGCCAGCAGCATGACGAAGGCGGGTGAAAAACTGTTTTTT.